The 20 T cell receptor beta chains below were found in one sample sequenced in a study of cytomegalovirus exposure and HLA in healthy donors. PCR employed 60 Vbeta and 13 Jbeta primers. Only in-frame clones appear in the TCRdb table, and some are missing; sequencing was by immunoSEQ multiplex PCR. Counted here are 100,000 to 120,000 clones, 75% to 85% occurring once; the ten biggest clones make up 5% to 6.5%. Sequenced material: PBMCs. These TCRs come from a man aged 18 to 30 in good health and CMV-seronegative.

The rearrangement uses TRBV7-9 and TRBJ2-6, with 9 bases aligning to TRBD1. V lost 8 bases to trimming and J lost 1 base; unmatched junction nucleotides: 6. This CDR3 comprises 16 residues. Germline assignment: CDR1 SEHNR and CDR2 FQNEAQ (reference sequence). Here the CDR3 reads CASAPGQGSGANVLTF. The DNA for the CDR3 is TGTGCCAGCGCCCCGGGACAGGGTTCTGGGGCCAACGTCCTGACTTTC.

The chain is built from TRBV19 and TRBJ2-1; 11 bases line up with TRBD2. V shed 1 base and J 6 bases; nucleotides not matched to a gene: 8. The CDR3 spans 17 residues. Germline V CDR1 and CDR2: LNHDA, SQIVND (reference sequence). The CDR3 DNA sequence: TGTGCCAGTAGTATAGCTTTACTAGCGGGAGTCCCCAATGAGCAGTTCTTC. It translates to CASSIALLAGVPNEQFF.

The chain employs TRBV18 and TRBJ2-7; 12 bases fit TRBD2. The CDR3 is 17 residues long. CDR1 is KGHSH, CDR2 LQKENI, per germline. The J segment lost 6 bases and the V segment lost 3 bases, leaving 12 bases of the junction unmatched. CDR3 amino acids: CASSPDGLAGPFGEQYF. The DNA of the CDR3 is TGTGCCAGCTCACCGGATGGACTAGCGGGACCCTTCGGCGAGCAGTACTTC.

The sample holds a few counts of this clone. The chain carries TRBV25-1 and TRBJ2-1, with a possible D match to TRBD2 (5 bases). V lost 2 bases to trimming and J lost 9 bases, with 14 bases between them. CDR1 MGHDK and CDR2 SYGVNS come from the germline V gene. The CDR3 is 14 residues long. DNA of the CDR3: TGTGCCAGCAGTGAACCTACCGACTACGGTGAGCAGTTCTTC. It codes for CASSEPTDYGEQFF.

The V call is TRBV7-2, the J call TRBJ2-7; possible D gene TRBD1, 5 bases. This CDR3 has 13 amino acids. The ends were cut back, 1 base at V and 4 bases at J, with 8 bases in the middle. Germline V gives CDR1 SGHTA, CDR2 FQGNSA. Written as DNA, the CDR3 is TGTGCCAGCAGCTTAGAAGCAGGGTACGAGCAGTACTTC. Its translation: CASSLEAGYEQYF. Full variable domain (rest looked up from reference TRBV7-2 and TRBJ2-7): GAGVSQSPSNKVTEKGKDVELRCDPISGHTALYWYRQSLGQGLEFLIYFQGNSAPDKSGLPSDRFSAERTGGSVSTLTIQRTQQEDSAVYLCASSLEAGYEQYFGPGTRLTVT.

This chain connects TRBV27 to TRBJ2-1, with a tentative D call TRBD2 (6 bases). Per the germline V gene, CDR1 is MNHEY and CDR2 is SMNVEV (reference sequence). The CDR3 contains 15 residues. The V end was cut by 3 bases, the J end by 2 bases, with 11 bases between. The CDR3 DNA reads as TGTGCCAGCAGTTTGATCGGGAGCCCCTACAATGAGCAGTTCTTC. This encodes CASSLIGSPYNEQFF.

This clone was observed once. The J gene is TRBJ2-2, the V gene TRBV6-4, with TRBD2 identical over 14 bases. V shed 6 bases, J shed 5 bases, and the junction held 5 bases outside the gene matches. Germline CDR1 reads MRHNA; CDR2 reads SNTAGT. The CDR3 runs to 16 residues. CDR3 region: CASSGTSGRKTGELFF. CDR3 nucleotide sequence: TGTGCCAGCAGCGGGACTAGCGGGAGAAAGACCGGGGAGCTGTTTTTT.

This chain connects TRBV14 to TRBJ1-1; 9 bases line up with TRBD1. Trimming at V came to 5 bases and at J to 1 base, leaving 8 bases not matched to a gene. There are 16 residues in the CDR3. CDR1 is SGHDN and CDR2 is FVKESK in the germline V gene. The CDR3 protein is CASSTRRGQGNTEAFF. The CDR3 DNA is TGTGCCAGCAGCACCCGCCGGGGACAGGGGAACACTGAAGCTTTCTTT. Using reference TRBV14 and TRBJ1-1 for the parts outside the CDR3, the full variable domain is EAGVTQFPSHSVIEKGQTVTLRCDPISGHDNLYWYRRVMGKEIKFLLHFVKESKQDESGMPNNRFLAERTGGTYSTLKVQPAELEDSGVYFCASSTRRGQGNTEAFFGQGTRLTVV.

This clone was seen just once. The chain links TRBV5-1 to TRBJ2-1; D gene ambiguous. The germline V gene encodes CDR1 SGHRS and CDR2 YFSETQ. The CDR3 is made up of 13 amino acids. Trimming took 3 bases from V and 12 from J, leaving 16 bases between them. The CDR3: CASSSDTRMGQFF. CDR3 in DNA: TGCGCCAGCAGCTCCGACACCCGGATGGGGCAGTTCTTC.

The chain uses TRBV29-1 and TRBJ2-7; 11 bases map to TRBD2. The CDR3 covers 14 residues. J was trimmed by 3 bases and V by 4 bases; bases with no gene match: 5. Per the germline V gene, CDR1 is SQVTM and CDR2 is ANQGSEA. In DNA, the CDR3 is TGCAGCGTTGCTACTAGCGGGAGCTTCTACGAGCAGTACTTC. This encodes CSVATSGSFYEQYF.

The chain combines TRBV9 with TRBJ2-5; 11 bases agree with TRBD2. Germline loops: CDR1 SGDLS, CDR2 YYNGEE. V was clipped by 1 base and J by 5 bases; unmatched bases: 10. The CDR3 is made up of 17 amino acids. The DNA for the CDR3 is TGTGCCAGCAGCGTAAGCCCTACTAGCGGGAGAGGGGAGACCCAGTACTTC. This translates into CASSVSPTSGRGETQYF.

V is TRBV30 and J is TRBJ2-1; TRBD1 aligns across 8 bases. The ends lost 3 bases at V and 0 bases at J; junction bases unmatched: 4. Germline assignment: CDR1 GTSNPN and CDR2 SVGIG (reference sequence). The CDR3 contains 15 residues. DNA for the CDR3: TGTGCCTGGAGGGACAGGGTGAGCTCCTACAATGAGCAGTTCTTC. Translated: CAWRDRVSSYNEQFF.

The chain has TRBV2 and TRBJ2-1; 9 nucleotides match TRBD1. CDR3 length: 15 amino acids. V was clipped by 6 bases and J by 0 bases; unmatched bases: 3. Germline loops: CDR1 SNHLY, CDR2 FYNNEI. CDR3: CASSAGQGSYNEQFF. In nucleotides, the CDR3 is TGTGCCAGCAGCGCGGGACAGGGCTCCTACAATGAGCAGTTCTTC.

CDR3 DNA: TGTGCCAGCAGCTCCACCCTATCTACGCAGTATTTT. Translated, it gives CASSSTLSTQYF. J is TRBJ2-3 and V is TRBV7-9; the D is unclear. Between the trimmed V and J ends, which lost 4 bases and 8 bases, there was a span of 10 bases. Germline-derived CDR1 and CDR2 are SEHNR and FQNEAQ (reference sequence). The CDR3 is 12 amino acids. The complete variable domain, with remaining parts taken from reference TRBV7-9 and TRBJ2-3, reads DTGVSQNPRHKITKRGQNVTFRCDPISEHNRLYWYRQTLGQGPEFLTYFQNEAQLEKSRLLSDRFSAERPKGSFSTLEIQRTEQGDSAMYLCASSSTLSTQYFGPGTRLTVL.

As for this clone: The junction departs from the called germline gene at one end, perhaps through a read error. The chain recombines TRBV7-9 with TRBJ2-1; TRBD2 aligns across 8 bases. The CDR3 runs to 16 residues. CDR1 and CDR2 from the germline V gene are SEHNR and FQNEAQ (reference sequence). DNA for the CDR3: TGTTCCAGCAGCCCAGGAGTGGGACTAGGAAACAATGAGCAGTTCTTC. It codes for CSSSPGVGLGNNEQFF.

This chain links TRBV6-1 with TRBJ2-3; 10 bases align to TRBD2. CDR1 is MNHNS and CDR2 is SASEGT in the germline V gene. The CDR3 loop spans 15 amino acids. With 6 bases clipped from V and 2 bases from J, the junction kept 5 bases outside the gene matches. The CDR3 loop reads CASRLLAGDTDTQYF. As DNA, the CDR3 is TGTGCCAGCAGACTCCTAGCGGGGGACACAGATACGCAGTATTTT.

This chain uses TRBV19 with TRBJ1-1; 11 bases fit TRBD1. CDR1 is LNHDA and CDR2 is SQIVND in the germline V gene (reference sequence). This CDR3 has 14 residues. V was pared by 1 base and J by 11 bases, with 6 bases of the junction left unmatched. The CDR3 protein is CASSIADRGLYAFF. Written as DNA, the CDR3 is TGTGCCAGTAGTATAGCGGACAGGGGGCTCTACGCTTTCTTT.

The chain combines TRBV2 with TRBJ2-5; no firm D call. Trimming removed 7 bases from V and 5 bases from J, with 14 bases in between. The germline V gene has CDR1 SNHLY and CDR2 FYNNEI. This CDR3 has 13 amino acids. Here the CDR3 reads CASTSTLGETQYF. In DNA form, the CDR3 reads TGTGCCAGCACGAGCACCCTAGGCGAGACCCAGTACTTC. Using reference TRBV2 and TRBJ2-5 for the parts outside the CDR3, the full variable domain is EPEVTQTPSHQVTQMGQEVILRCVPISNHLYFYWYRQILGQKVEFLVSFYNNEISEKSEIFDDQFSVERPDGSNFTLKIRSTKLEDSAMYFCASTSTLGETQYFGPGTRLLVL.

This chain connects TRBV10-1 to TRBJ2-7, with a weak D call TRBD2 (7 bases). The CDR3 extends over 12 amino acids. Germline values: CDR1 WNHNN, CDR2 SYGVQD (reference sequence). V shed 7 bases and J shed 6 bases, with 13 bases lying between them. The CDR3: CASNQGGGEQYF. The CDR3 DNA reads TGCGCCAGCAATCAGGGAGGGGGCGAGCAGTACTTC.

J is TRBJ1-1 and V is TRBV4-3; the match to TRBD1 covers 11 bases. With V trimmed by 2 bases and J by 5 bases, 7 bases remained unmatched. CDR1 is LGHNA and CDR2 is YSLEER in the germline V gene. The CDR3 runs 16 residues. This chain's CDR3 is CASSQTEGQGGTEAFF. CDR3 DNA: TGCGCCAGCAGCCAAACGGAGGGACAGGGGGGAACTGAAGCTTTCTTT.